This TCR beta chain was identified during a study of T cell repertoires in cytomegalovirus infection. In the study overall: The authors used CMV epitopes that were HLA-C-restricted (recently identified) and HLA-B-restricted (well studied). Indications came from public TCR beta signatures; they pointed to CMV infection and to a matching HLA type. Study-wide results and limits: Predominance within the ex vivo response was attributable to HLA-C-restricted CMV-specific TCR beta clonotypes.

To note about this clonotype: Its target is not known.

TCRdb used MiXCR to reprocess the reads, holding one entry per CDR3 protein. Here the sample spans approximately 110,000 distinct CDR3 sequences, over 30% being singletons. CDR1 and CDR2 from the germline V gene are MNHNY and SVGAGI (reference sequence). This CDR3 has 16 amino acids. Unmatched junction bases numbered 13, after V lost 0 bases and J lost 9 bases. The source was CD8+ T cells from cultured PBMCs, collected from culture after CMV antigen stimulation. The clonotype originates from a human donor in good health (CMV status not recorded). Some clones in this sample may be carry-over from other donors' samples. The chain is built from TRBV6-6 and TRBJ2-5; TRBD2 agrees at 7 bases. The CDR3 sequence: CASSYSISGGGSPQYF. CDR3 DNA sequence: TGTGCCAGCAGTTACTCGATCTCGGGCGGGGGTTCCCCCCAGTACTTC.